This T cell receptor beta chain was recorded in a study of blood T cell repertoires in COVID-19. The overall study: There were acute and convalescent COVID-19 samples, and they came from the United States, Italy and Spain.

Data came from immunoSEQ multiplex PCR; TCRdb stores just in-frame clones and leaves some out. Of hundreds of thousands of clones listed, roughly 85% are singletons. Specimen: peripheral blood. This sequence originates from a woman aged 18-29 years with acute or convalescent COVID-19.

The CDR3 spells CASSLREGEAFF. The CDR3 nucleotides read TGTGCCAGCAGCTTAAGAGAGGGTGAAGCTTTCTTT. V usage is TRBV7-3 and J usage is TRBJ1-1; D not resolved. CDR3 size: 12 residues. CDR1 is SGHTA, CDR2 FQGTGA, per germline. V was pared by 1 base and J by 7 bases, with 7 bases between. Full variable domain (remainder filled in from reference TRBV7-3 and TRBJ1-1): GAGVSQTPSNKVTEKGKYVELRCDPISGHTALYWYRQSLGQGPEFLIYFQGTGAADDSGLPNDRFFAVRPEGSVSTLKIQRTERGDSAVYLCASSLREGEAFFGQGTRLTVV.